This T cell receptor (beta chain) was obtained from a study of shared clonotypes between healthy human individuals. Trimming took off 8 bases at V and 5 bases at J, with 12 bases between the two ends. CDR1 and CDR2 (germline): DFQATT, SNEGSKA (reference sequence). This CDR3 is built from 11 residues. Overall study results and limits: Depth was large, yet rarefaction showed that sorted-subset sequencing was incomplete. In a handful of donors, about 5% of naive CD4 clonotypes appeared in common.

Clones were read by immunoSEQ multiplex PCR, and TCRdb kept only the in-frame ones, dropping some. The sample has 2 million to 2.5 million clones; about 90% are singletons. Recent vaccinations or acute infections were absent in the healthy HIV-negative adult donors. Remarks on this clone: Its matching antigen is unknown.

The chain joins TRBV20-1 to TRBJ2-5, with D maybe TRBD2 (5 bases). The receptor was isolated from a man between 18 and 35 years old in good health. Some clones in this sample may be carry-over from other donors' samples. The specimen was naive CD4+ T cells from PBMCs. The subset denotes: CD45RA+ positively selected. The CDR3 DNA sequence: TGCAGTAGAGCGGTTTTGGAGACCCAGTACTTC. Protein: CSRAVLETQYF.